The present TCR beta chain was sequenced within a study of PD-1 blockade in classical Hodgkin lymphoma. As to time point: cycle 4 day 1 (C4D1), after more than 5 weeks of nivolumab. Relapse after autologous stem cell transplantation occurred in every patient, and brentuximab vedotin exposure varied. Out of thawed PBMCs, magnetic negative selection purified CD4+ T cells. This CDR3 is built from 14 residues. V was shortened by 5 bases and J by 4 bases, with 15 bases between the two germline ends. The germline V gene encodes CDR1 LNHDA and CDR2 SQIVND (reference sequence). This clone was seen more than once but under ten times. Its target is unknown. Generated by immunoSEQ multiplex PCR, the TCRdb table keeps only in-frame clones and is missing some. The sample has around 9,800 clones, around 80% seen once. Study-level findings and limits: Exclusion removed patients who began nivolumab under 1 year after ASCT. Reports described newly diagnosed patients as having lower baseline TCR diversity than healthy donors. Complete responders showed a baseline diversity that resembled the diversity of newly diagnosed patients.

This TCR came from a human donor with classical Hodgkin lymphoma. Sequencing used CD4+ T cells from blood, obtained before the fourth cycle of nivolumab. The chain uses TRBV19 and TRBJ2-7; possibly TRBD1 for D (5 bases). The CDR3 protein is CASSLPGPVYEQYF. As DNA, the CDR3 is TGTGCCAGTAGTCTCCCAGGGCCGGTGTACGAGCAGTACTTC. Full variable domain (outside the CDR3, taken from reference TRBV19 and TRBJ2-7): DGGITQSPKYLFRKEGQNVTLSCEQNLNHDAMYWYRQDPGQGLRLIYYSQIVNDFQKGDIAEGYSVSREKKESFPLTVTSAQKNPTAFYLCASSLPGPVYEQYFGPGTRLTVT.